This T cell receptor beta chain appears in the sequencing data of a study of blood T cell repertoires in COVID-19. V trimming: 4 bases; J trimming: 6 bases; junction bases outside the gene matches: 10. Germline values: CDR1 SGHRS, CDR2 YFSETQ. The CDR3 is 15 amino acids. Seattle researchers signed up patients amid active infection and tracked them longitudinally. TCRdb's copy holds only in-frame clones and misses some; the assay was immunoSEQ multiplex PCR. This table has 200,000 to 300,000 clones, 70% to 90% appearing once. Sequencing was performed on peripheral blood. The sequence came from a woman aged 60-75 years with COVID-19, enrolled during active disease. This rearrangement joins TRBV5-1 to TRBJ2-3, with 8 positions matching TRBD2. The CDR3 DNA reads TGCGCCAGCAGCCAGACGGGAGGGCCCTCGGATACGCAGTATTTT. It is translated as CASSQTGGPSDTQYF.